This T cell receptor (beta chain) stems from a study of cytomegalovirus exposure and HLA in healthy donors. General observations from the study: Cytomegalovirus-associated TCR beta chains were listed, numbering 150 to 200. Roughly uniform sequencing depth across donors was assumed, possibly incorrectly. The productive fraction for most TCR beta V segments was about 87% or about 30% in an earlier analysis. A later analysis reported that several of the most significant clusters appeared to be linked to common viral pathogens, among them Epstein-Barr virus.

Amplification used 60 Vbeta primers and 13 Jbeta primers. TCRdb's table, derived via immunoSEQ multiplex PCR, lists solely in-frame clones and lacks some. Counted here are 95,000 to 150,000 clones, over 60% occurring once; the ten biggest clones make up more than 1.5%. The CDR3 totals 15 residues. The V gene's germline CDR1 is MNHEY and CDR2 SMNVEV (reference sequence). V dropped 0 bases and J dropped 2 bases, with 11 bases sitting between them. Comment on this clone: Its matching antigen is unknown.

The chain has TRBV27 and TRBJ2-7; D is undetermined. This receptor was obtained from a man aged 18 to 30 in good health and CMV-seronegative. The sequenced sample consisted of PBMCs. This CDR3 is CASSLSAEEAYEQYF. The CDR3 DNA reads as TGTGCCAGCAGTTTATCTGCCGAGGAAGCCTACGAGCAGTACTTC.